Listed here are 32 T cell receptor beta chains from one sample, sequenced in a study of T-cell memory formation after mild COVID-19. MiXCR was run by TCRdb on the 5' RACE reads, yielding one entry per CDR3 protein. The table shows about 560,000 distinct CDR3 sequences, with 18% occurring only once. The source material was PBMCs or a T cell subset sorted from them (not recorded which). The source of these receptors is an adult woman who had mild COVID-19 (a few samples of this study predate the infection). Cell type and time point are not known.

This clonotype was detected only a few times. The chain carries TRBV11-3 and TRBJ2-1; D call uncertain. From germline, CDR1 is SGHNT and CDR2 YENEEA. This CDR3 has 15 amino acids. V was trimmed by 5 bases and J by 7 bases, leaving 18 bases between them. CDR3 residues: CASSHMVTLGNEQFF. The CDR3 DNA is TGTGCCAGCAGCCACATGGTTACTTTGGGGAATGAGCAGTTCTTC. The full variable domain, its missing parts supplied by reference TRBV11-3 and TRBJ2-1, is EAGVVQSPRYKIIEKKQPVAFWCNPISGHNTLYWYLQNLGQGPELLIRYENEEAVDDSQLPKDRFSAERLKGVDSTLKIQPAELGDSAVYLCASSHMVTLGNEQFFGPGTRLTVL.

The chain is built from TRBV25-1 and TRBJ2-3; the D is unclear. Trimming left V 1 base short and J 0 bases short, with 2 bases between. The CDR3 spans 13 residues. Germline-derived CDR1 and CDR2 are MGHDK and SYGVNS. The chain's CDR3 is CASSESSTDTQYF. Written as DNA, the CDR3 is TGTGCCAGCAGTGAATCGAGCACAGATACGCAGTATTTT.

This clonotype was detected a few times. The chain is built from TRBV7-3 and TRBJ2-6, with no clear D. The germline V gene has CDR1 SGHTA and CDR2 FQGTGA. This CDR3 comprises 15 residues. V was cut by 4 bases and J by 0 bases, with 7 bases left in between. The CDR3 nucleotides are TGTGCCAGCAGCTCCCGGTCCTCTGGGGCCAACGTCCTGACTTTC. Its translation: CASSSRSSGANVLTF.

There are a few counts of this clonotype. The chain is built from TRBV29-1 and TRBJ2-7; tentatively, D is TRBD1 (6 bases). This CDR3 region has 14 residues. The V gene's germline CDR1 is SQVTM and CDR2 ANQGSEA. The germline V and J ends were trimmed by 7 bases and 5 bases, with 21 bases remaining between them. This chain's CDR3 is CSACWGQGSDEQYF. The CDR3 coding sequence is TGCAGCGCCTGCTGGGGGCAAGGGTCAGACGAGCAGTACTTC.

The chain couples TRBV19 to TRBJ1-4; D gene unclear. Trimming shortened V by 9 bases and J by 3 bases, and 14 bases separated the two germline ends. Germline assignment: CDR1 LNHDA and CDR2 SQIVND (reference sequence). This CDR3 is built from 14 residues. CDR3 nucleotide sequence: TGTGCCAGCAGCGACGGAGCGTCTAATGAAAAACTGTTTTTT. It yields the protein CASSDGASNEKLFF.

This clonotype was observed a few times. The chain joins TRBV7-9 to TRBJ2-2; D is unclear. The CDR3 covers 15 residues. CDR1 is SEHNR, CDR2 FQNEAQ, per germline (reference sequence). V was trimmed by 5 bases and J by 4 bases, leaving 14 bases between them. The CDR3 loop reads CASSPYTDGTGELFF. The CDR3 DNA reads TGTGCCAGCAGCCCTTATACCGACGGCACCGGGGAGCTGTTTTTT.

The V gene is TRBV2, the J gene TRBJ2-3; 7 bases line up with TRBD2. J lost 4 bases, V lost 7 bases, and 11 bases had no gene match. The CDR3 is 15 amino acids. Germline values: CDR1 SNHLY, CDR2 FYNNEI. For the CDR3, the DNA is TGTGCCAGCAACCCCAACGGACTAGGCCCAGATACGCAGTATTTT. Translating it yields CASNPNGLGPDTQYF.

This clonotype was recorded a few times. V and J are TRBV7-6 and TRBJ1-1, with D possibly TRBD1 on 5 matching bases. The germline gives CDR1 SGHVS, CDR2 FNYEAQ. Trimming cost V 1 base and J 1 base, with 10 bases left between them. This CDR3 has 15 residues. The CDR3 loop is CASSLESGRNTEAFF. In nucleotides, the CDR3 is TGTGCCAGCAGCTTAGAGTCAGGGAGGAACACTGAAGCTTTCTTT.

This clonotype was counted between two and nine times. The V and J genes are TRBV24-1 and TRBJ2-1; D may be TRBD2 (6 bases). The CDR3 has 12 amino acids. V shed 1 base and J shed 10 bases, with 7 bases lying between them. Looked up from germline, CDR1 is KGHDR and CDR2 is SFDVKD. The CDR3 bases are TGTGCCACCAGTGATTTCAGCGGGGAGCAGTTCTTC. This sequence encodes CATSDFSGEQFF.

The CDR3 reads CASSEGPTYEQYF. CDR3 coding DNA: TGTGCCAGCAGCGAGGGACCCACCTACGAGCAGTACTTC. V and J are TRBV7-8 and TRBJ2-7, with D perhaps assigned TRBD1 or TRBD2 (5 bases each). Trimming shortened V by 5 bases and J by 2 bases, and 10 bases separated the two germline ends. There are 13 residues in the CDR3. Germline CDR1 is SGHVS and CDR2 is FQNEAQ.

This clonotype was detected a few times. The chain links TRBV5-1 to TRBJ1-6; D is perhaps TRBD1 (5 bases). Germline V lookup: CDR1 SGHRS, CDR2 YFSETQ. The CDR3 has 14 amino acids. V lost 2 bases and J 5 bases, leaving 8 bases between the germline ends. CDR3 region: CASSFGADNSPLHF. The CDR3 DNA reads as TGCGCCAGCAGCTTCGGGGCGGATAATTCACCCCTCCACTTT.

This sequence joins TRBV5-1 and TRBJ1-1; D is ambiguous. The V end was cut by 0 bases, the J end by 5 bases, with 11 bases between. The germline V gene encodes CDR1 SGHRS and CDR2 YFSETQ. The CDR3 consists of 14 residues. CDR3 sequence: CASSLDGDRTEAFF. The CDR3 nucleotides are TGCGCCAGCAGCTTGGATGGGGATAGGACTGAAGCTTTCTTT.

V usage is TRBV20-1 and J usage is TRBJ1-2, with 9 nucleotides matching TRBD1. There are 12 residues in the CDR3. After removal of 5 bases from V and 8 bases from J, the junction contained 6 bases not matched to a gene. Per germline, CDR1 DFQATT and CDR2 SNEGSKA (reference sequence). CDR3 bases: TGCAGTGCTTTACAGGGGGCTGTCGGCTACACCTTC. It yields the protein CSALQGAVGYTF.

The genes are TRBV10-3 and TRBJ2-3; 8 bases line up with TRBD2. The V and J ends lost 10 bases and 4 bases, in that order; junction bases with no gene match: 4. The CDR3 sequence is 12 residues long. CDR1 and CDR2 (germline): ENHRY, SYGVKD. CDR3 sequence (DNA): TGTGCCACCGGGGGGGGCCCAGATACGCAGTATTTT. As protein: CATGGGPDTQYF.

The genes are TRBV18 and TRBJ2-4; D is possibly TRBD2 (6 bases). From germline, CDR1 is KGHSH and CDR2 LQKENI. The CDR3 runs 16 residues. Trimming shortened V by 4 bases and J by 0 bases, and 13 bases separated the two germline ends. CDR3 DNA: TGTGCCAGCTCACTACCCCCGGGGGTAGCCAAAAACATTCAGTACTTC. It translates to CASSLPPGVAKNIQYF.

V is TRBV5-1 and J is TRBJ2-1; 7 bases are shared with TRBD2. Trimming at V came to 5 bases and at J to 4 bases, leaving 6 bases not matched to a gene. The CDR3 spans 14 residues. Germline values: CDR1 SGHRS, CDR2 YFSETQ. The CDR3 here is CASRAAGRYNEQFF. Here the CDR3 DNA reads TGCGCCAGCAGAGCAGCGGGGCGGTACAATGAGCAGTTCTTC.

V is TRBV4-3 and J is TRBJ2-2; 8 bases match TRBD2. V lost 4 bases to trimming and J lost 5 bases; unmatched junction nucleotides: 9. The CDR3 is made up of 16 amino acids. Germline values: CDR1 LGHNA, CDR2 YSLEER. CDR3 DNA sequence: TGCGCCAGCAGCCCCGGAGCGGGAGCAGGAACCGGGGAGCTGTTTTTT. It yields the protein CASSPGAGAGTGELFF.

The chain combines TRBV6-5 with TRBJ2-1; tentatively, D is TRBD1 (5 bases). Trimming stripped 0 bases from V and 5 bases from J, with 11 bases between. From germline, CDR1 is MNHEY and CDR2 SVGAGI. CDR3 length equals 15 residues. The CDR3 spells CASSYSRDANNEQFF. CDR3 in DNA: TGTGCCAGCAGTTACTCCAGGGATGCGAACAATGAGCAGTTCTTC.

The chain uses TRBV5-1 and TRBJ2-1; 11 bases match TRBD1. Germline lookup yields CDR1 SGHRS and CDR2 YFSETQ. V was pared by 4 bases and J by 7 bases, with 4 bases of the junction left unmatched. The CDR3 consists of 14 residues. CDR3 region: CASSGGDRGNEQFF. The CDR3 DNA follows: TGCGCCAGCAGCGGAGGGGACAGGGGGAATGAGCAGTTCTTC.

The chain recombines TRBV7-9 with TRBJ2-7; the D gene is possibly TRBD1 (5 bases). Germline CDR1 is SEHNR and CDR2 is FQNEAQ (reference sequence). This CDR3 has 14 amino acids. V lost 1 base and J lost 4, with 11 bases in between. The CDR3 reads CASSLGRELYEQYF. CDR3 nucleotides: TGTGCCAGCAGCTTAGGCAGGGAACTTTACGAGCAGTACTTC.

This clonotype came up a few times. V usage is TRBV5-1 and J usage is TRBJ1-1, with 8 bases lining up with TRBD1. CDR1 is SGHRS and CDR2 is YFSETQ in the germline V gene. This CDR3 is built from 15 residues. The ends lost 4 bases at V and 4 bases at J; junction bases unmatched: 9. The CDR3 DNA follows: TGCGCCAGCAGCACCGCAGGGGGCGGGGGCACTGAAGCTTTCTTT. Translated: CASSTAGGGGTEAFF.

In its sample, this clonotype was seen many times. V and J are TRBV7-9 and TRBJ1-2; D gene ambiguous. The CDR3 is made up of 13 amino acids. Germline values: CDR1 SEHNR, CDR2 FQNEAQ (reference sequence). Deletions cut 1 base from V and 12 bases from J, with 15 bases between. This chain's CDR3 is CASSLGHTPAHTF. CDR3 coding DNA: TGTGCCAGCAGCTTAGGACATACTCCCGCTCACACCTTC.

The table lists this clonotype with many counts. V is TRBV7-6 and J is TRBJ1-2; tentative D call: TRBD1 (5 bases). V dropped 3 bases and J dropped 4 bases, with 12 bases sitting between them. The CDR3 consists of 14 residues. Germline V gene data show CDR1 as SGHVS and CDR2 as FNYEAQ. This CDR3 is CASSLGQGGYGYTF. The CDR3 nucleotides read TGTGCCAGCAGCTTGGGGCAGGGAGGCTATGGCTACACCTTC.

For the CDR3, the DNA is TGTGCCACCAGTGATGGGACAGCAGGGGAGCAGTACTTC. Translating gives CATSDGTAGEQYF. The V call is TRBV24-1, the J call TRBJ2-7, with 7 bases matching TRBD1. CDR3 size: 13 residues. CDR1 is KGHDR, CDR2 SFDVKD, per germline. Trimming removed 3 bases from V and 7 bases from J; junction bases left unmatched: 5.

Only a few counts were recorded for this clonotype. The rearrangement joins TRBV18 to TRBJ2-6, with D possibly called TRBD1 or TRBD2 (7 bases each). Germline CDR1 reads KGHSH; CDR2 reads LQKENI. Trimming pared 3 bases from V and 0 bases from J, leaving 15 bases between. The CDR3 has 18 amino acids. CDR3 residues: CASSPWGGGASGANVLTF. In DNA, the CDR3 is TGTGCCAGCTCACCCTGGGGAGGGGGCGCCTCTGGGGCCAACGTCCTGACTTTC.

There are a few counts of this clonotype. The rearrangement uses TRBV20-1 and TRBJ2-7; D unresolved. The V gene lost 3 bases and the J gene lost 3 bases, with 9 bases spanning the gap. The CDR3 length is 12 residues. Germline lookup yields CDR1 DFQATT and CDR2 SNEGSKA (reference sequence). The CDR3 DNA follows: TGCAGTGCTAGCGGGTTCTACTACGAGCAGTACTTC. Translating it yields CSASGFYYEQYF.

This clonotype came up a few times. This chain joins TRBV11-2 and TRBJ2-3; 15 bases fit TRBD2. V lost 3 bases, J lost 4 bases, and 5 bases stayed unmatched. This CDR3 has 17 amino acids. Per germline, CDR1 SGHAT and CDR2 FQNNGV. CDR3 DNA: TGTGCCAGCAGCTTCGACGGACTAGCGGGGGGGCCAGATACGCAGTATTTT. Protein sequence: CASSFDGLAGGPDTQYF.

The chain couples TRBV5-4 to TRBJ2-5; D ambiguous. The CDR3 loop spans 14 amino acids. The germline gives CDR1 SGHNT, CDR2 YYREEE (reference sequence). The ends were cut back, 0 bases at V and 2 bases at J, with 8 bases in the middle. The CDR3 nucleotides are TGTGCCAGCAGCTTGGCGGATACGCAAGAGACCCAGTACTTC. This sequence encodes CASSLADTQETQYF.

This clonotype was counted only a few times. The gene calls are TRBV10-3 and TRBJ2-5; D may match TRBD1 or TRBD2 (5 bases each). The CDR3 consists of 16 residues. Trimming stripped 4 bases from V and 1 base from J, with 16 bases between. Germline CDR1 reads ENHRY; CDR2 reads SYGVKD. Here the CDR3 DNA reads TGTGCCATCAGTGGTTTTATTGGGGGAGTCCAAGAGACCCAGTACTTC. Translated, it gives CAISGFIGGVQETQYF.

The chain joins TRBV5-1 to TRBJ1-1; D is perhaps TRBD1 (5 bases). V gave up 4 bases and J gave up 1 base, with 14 bases separating them. The CDR3 has 15 amino acids. Germline-derived CDR1 and CDR2 are SGHRS and YFSETQ. The CDR3 DNA reads as TGCGCCAGCAGCCCCAACCCGGGGCCGAACACTGAAGCTTTCTTT. The encoded protein is CASSPNPGPNTEAFF.

J is TRBJ1-2 and V is TRBV20-1; 7 bases map to TRBD1. The CDR3 contains 14 residues. Germline V lookup: CDR1 DFQATT, CDR2 SNEGSKA (reference sequence). V lost 6 bases to trimming and J lost 0 bases; unmatched junction nucleotides: 7. The CDR3 nucleotides are TGCAGTGCAACCAAGGGACAGACTAACTATGGCTACACCTTC. Its protein product is CSATKGQTNYGYTF.

The CDR3, as DNA: TGTGCCACCAGCCCGAGAACAGGCCCGCGAGCCACCGGGGAGCTGTTTTTT. This translates into CATSPRTGPRATGELFF. J is TRBJ2-2 and V is TRBV15; D may be TRBD1 (5 bases). Trimming cost V 5 bases and J 4 bases, with 20 bases left between them. This CDR3 is 17 amino acids long. Germline V gives CDR1 LNHNV, CDR2 YYDKDF (reference sequence).